This T cell receptor (beta chain) was profiled in a study of Ad26.COV2.S vaccination and SARS-CoV-2 variants. Profiling relied on immunoSEQ multiplex PCR, and the TCRdb table lists in-frame clones only, not all of them. The sample holds around 320,000 clones, about 86% seen once. Specified treatment: about 20 received Ad26.COV2.S at low or high dose, single or two shots; about 5 received placebo; per-sample allocation not given. Sampling was done on day 63 after the first vaccine or placebo injection. The CDR3 length is 15 residues. Germline V lookup: CDR1 LNHNV, CDR2 YYDKDF (reference sequence). V lost 1 base and J 1 base, leaving 7 bases between the germline ends.

The sample consisted of peripheral blood, taken in a trial of Ad26.COV2.S vaccine versus placebo. The chain combines TRBV15 with TRBJ2-2; weak D call: TRBD1 (5 bases). The receptor comes from a person between 18 and 59 years old who received the Ad26.COV2.S COVID-19 vaccine or a placebo. The CDR3 DNA sequence: TGTGCCACCAGCAGAGGAAGGGGGAACACCGGGGAGCTGTTTTTT. This codes for CATSRGRGNTGELFF. The full variable domain, with the rest looked up from reference TRBV15 and TRBJ2-2, is DAMVIQNPRYQVTQFGKPVTLSCSQTLNHNVMYWYQQKSSQAPKLLFHYYDKDFNNEADTPDNFQSRRPNTSFCFLDIRSPGLGDTAMYLCATSRGRGNTGELFFGEGSRLTVL.